The source of this T cell receptor (beta chain) is a study of OX40 agonist ivuxolimab in advanced cancers. Study-wide background: Three patients, one with hepatocellular carcinoma and two with cutaneous melanoma, responded partially.

About this clone itself: Its matching antigen is unknown.

General study results and limits: Specificity for antigen went undetermined in the expanded peripheral T cells.

Sequencing was performed with immunoSEQ multiplex PCR; in TCRdb, only in-frame clones are kept and a portion is missing. This sample has roughly 73,000 clones; 80% to 90% occur once, and the top ten carry 1.1%. V shed 5 bases and J shed 5 bases, with 18 bases lying between them. This CDR3 region has 16 residues. Germline CDR1 SGHTA, CDR2 FQGNSA. Sequences were derived from CD4+ or CD8+ T cells sorted from blood, sampled in a trial of the OX40 agonist ivuxolimab. This TCR came from an adult with an advanced solid tumor such as melanoma, head and neck, liver or kidney cancer. The V call is TRBV7-2, the J call TRBJ2-2, with D perhaps matching TRBD1 (6 bases). CDR3 coding DNA: TGTGCCAGCAGCGAAGGGTCAGGGGAGAGTACCGGGGAGCTGTTTTTT. This codes for CASSEGSGESTGELFF.